This paragraph reports one T cell receptor beta chain. Its antigen is unidentified. The data stem from a study of cytomegalovirus exposure and HLA in healthy donors. Study conclusions and caveats: An analysis was carried out at a later point. It showed that HLA-associated TCR beta chains were more clonally expanded than equally common non-associated chains.

PCR employed 60 Vbeta and 13 Jbeta primers. Produced via immunoSEQ multiplex PCR; TCRdb's table is partial and in-frame only. The sample comprises 90,000 to 120,000 clones, 77% of which are singletons, and approximately 4.5% rests with the top ten. This sequence originates from a male donor in good health and CMV-seronegative. The sample was PBMCs.

CDR3 loop: CASSLGVGGETQYF. DNA of the CDR3: TGTGCCAGCAGCTTAGGAGTAGGGGGAGAGACCCAGTACTTC. This sequence joins TRBV7-2 and TRBJ2-5; TRBD1 is a possible D gene (6 bases). V gave up 1 base and J gave up 4 bases, with 10 bases separating them. The CDR3 runs to 14 residues. Germline V gene sequence: CDR1 SGHTA, CDR2 FQGNSA.